This T cell receptor beta chain came from a study of identical twins (dated by TCRdb to the mid-2010s). Study-level background: To test whether fetal clonotypes persist, the study used deep sequencing on TCR alpha and beta repertoires from monozygotic twins, unrelated adults of various ages, and cord blood. To rule out contamination, replicate twin experiments were performed at different times with different library preparation protocols. Here is what the overall study found, with its caveats: Compared with coincidental sharing between unrelated individuals, an excess of low generation-probability sequences was observed among out-of-frame TCR alpha sequences shared between twins. Excess twin sharing in beta out-of-frame sequences was weaker because fewer shared sequences lowered the signal-to-noise ratio. In monozygotic twins, out-of-frame TCR alpha sharing was systematically underestimated by recombination models, although the models agreed with sharing between unrelated individuals. Zero-insertion analyses could be partly confounded by invariant T cells such as MAIT and iNKT, although diverse VJ usage argued against such confounding for most clonotypes. Conclusions relied on cross-sectional statistical analysis, since the same donors could not be followed over many years. Fewer insertions were carried by abundant cord blood beta clonotypes; a weaker similar trend was observed in young adult naive repertoires, while no such trend was observed in memory repertoires.

V is pared back by 5 bases and J by 4 bases, with 17 bases lying between the germline termini. CDR3 length: 15 amino acids, cysteine to phenylalanine. Left in the record is the CDR3 DNA by itself, 45 bases read in frame from the first base. CDR1 SEHNR and CDR2 FQNEAQ are derived from the germline V gene (reference sequence). Receptors were amplified or captured by 5' RACE. The sequencer listed for this sample is Illumina HiSeq 2000. A universal primer binding site was added through template switching, and the final cDNA carried a unique molecular identifier so that TCR cDNA molecules could be counted accurately. First-strand cDNA for TCR alpha and beta chains was synthesized from specific primers in the conserved constant-segment region. To control for contamination, every cDNA library carried two barcodes: a SMART-Mk sample barcode plus Illumina barcodes. TruSeq adapter sequences and Illumina sample barcodes were added in two successive PCR steps. Sequencing of the TCR alpha and beta cDNA libraries was done on the Illumina HiSeq platform using custom primers. In the original analysis: Raw reads were processed with MiGEC to extract unique molecular identifiers, and MiXCR was used to determine CDR3 positions. For each individual, recombination models were inferred using an EM algorithm with the repgenHMM and IGoR tools. Shared clonotype analysis was performed with the tcR package in R, normalizing sharing by the product of cloneset sizes. To study raw recombination without the effects of thymic and clonal selection, out-of-frame nonproductive sequences were analyzed. TCRdb itself trimmed the public reads at Q25 with fastp, ran MiXCR and retained productive beta chains. Identical CDR3 proteins give one entry, which carries the most common genes and DNA. Here the V and J calls rest on TCRdb's processing, not on the authors' analysis. The sample records about 920,000 distinct CDR3 sequences, 9% to 15% of which are singletons. The ten largest clones take up roughly 1.6% of the sample.

For this clonotype: The clone's antigen remains unknown. No quality values exist for individual bases; no much larger clone is one base distant.

Only healthy Caucasian donors were included. Three pairs of female monozygotic twins, all aged about 18 to 29 years, were included in the twin cohort. Peripheral blood mononuclear cells were used as the source from which RNA for TCR libraries was isolated. The sample was also reused in another study, on yellow fever vaccine responses in identical twins. The second study's paper adds: The authors reported that the T cell response to vaccination in identical twins appeared partly convergent and partly personalized. Focusing on identical twins, the study followed the T cell clones that responded to the vaccine, and did so with precision.

The source is a woman aged 18 to 35 in good health. The specimen was PBMCs. The rearranged chain carries TRBV7-9 and TRBJ2-5, with TRBD2 as a weak D call on 5 bases. The nucleotide sequence reads TGTGCCAGCAGCCCAAACCGCGGGCAACGAGAGACCCAGTACTTC. This gives the protein CASSPNRGQRETQYF.